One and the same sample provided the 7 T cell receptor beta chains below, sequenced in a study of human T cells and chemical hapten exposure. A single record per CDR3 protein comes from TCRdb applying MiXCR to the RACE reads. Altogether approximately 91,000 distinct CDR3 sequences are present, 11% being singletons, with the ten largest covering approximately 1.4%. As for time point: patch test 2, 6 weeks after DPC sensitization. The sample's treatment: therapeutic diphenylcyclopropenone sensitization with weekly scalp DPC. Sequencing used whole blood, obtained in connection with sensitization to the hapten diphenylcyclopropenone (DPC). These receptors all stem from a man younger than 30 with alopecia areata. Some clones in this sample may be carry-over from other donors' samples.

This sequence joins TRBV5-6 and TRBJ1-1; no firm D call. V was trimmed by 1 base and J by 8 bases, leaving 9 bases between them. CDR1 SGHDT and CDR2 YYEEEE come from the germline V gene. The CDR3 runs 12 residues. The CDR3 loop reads CASSLKSPEAFF. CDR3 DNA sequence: TGTGCCAGCAGCTTGAAGTCACCCGAAGCTTTCTTT. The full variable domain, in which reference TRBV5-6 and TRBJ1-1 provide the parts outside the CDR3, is DAGVTQSPTHLIKTRGQQVTLRCSPKSGHDTVSWYQQALGQGPQFIFQYYEEEERQRGNFPDRFSGHQFPNYSSELNVNALLLGDSALYLCASSLKSPEAFFGQGTRLTVV.

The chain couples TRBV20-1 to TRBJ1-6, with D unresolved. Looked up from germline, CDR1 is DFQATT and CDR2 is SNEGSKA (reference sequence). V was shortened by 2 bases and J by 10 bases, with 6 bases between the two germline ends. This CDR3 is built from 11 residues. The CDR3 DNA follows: TGCAGTGCTAGAACGGGGTCACCCCTCCACTTT. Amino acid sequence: CSARTGSPLHF.

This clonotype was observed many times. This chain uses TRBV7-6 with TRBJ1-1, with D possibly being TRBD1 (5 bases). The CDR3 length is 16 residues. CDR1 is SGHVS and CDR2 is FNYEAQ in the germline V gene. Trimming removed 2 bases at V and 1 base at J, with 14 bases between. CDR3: CASSLTSQGGNTEAFF. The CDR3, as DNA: TGTGCCAGCAGCTTAACGTCCCAGGGAGGGAACACTGAAGCTTTCTTT.

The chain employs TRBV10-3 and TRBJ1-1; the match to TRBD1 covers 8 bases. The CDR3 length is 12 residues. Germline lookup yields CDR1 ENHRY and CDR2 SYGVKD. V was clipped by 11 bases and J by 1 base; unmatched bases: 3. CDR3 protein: CASTGGNTEAFF. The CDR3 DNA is TGTGCCTCAACAGGGGGGAACACTGAAGCTTTCTTT.

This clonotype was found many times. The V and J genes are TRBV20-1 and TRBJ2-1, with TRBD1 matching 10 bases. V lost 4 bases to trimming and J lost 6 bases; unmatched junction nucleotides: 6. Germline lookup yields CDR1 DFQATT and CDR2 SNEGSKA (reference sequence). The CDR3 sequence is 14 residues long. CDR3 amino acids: CSATTGGPSNEQFF. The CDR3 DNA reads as TGCAGTGCTACGACAGGGGGCCCCTCCAATGAGCAGTTCTTC.

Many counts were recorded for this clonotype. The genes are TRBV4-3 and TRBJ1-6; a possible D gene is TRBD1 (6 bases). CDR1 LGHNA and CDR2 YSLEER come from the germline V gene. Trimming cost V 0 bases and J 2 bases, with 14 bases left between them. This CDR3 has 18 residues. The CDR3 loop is CASSQDIRGATYNSPLHF. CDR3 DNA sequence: TGCGCCAGCAGCCAAGATATTCGGGGGGCGACCTATAATTCACCCCTCCACTTT.

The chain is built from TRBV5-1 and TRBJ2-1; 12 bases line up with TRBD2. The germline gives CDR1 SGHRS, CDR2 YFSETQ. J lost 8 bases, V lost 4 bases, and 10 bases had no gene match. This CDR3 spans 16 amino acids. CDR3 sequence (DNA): TGCGCCAGCAGCAAGGGACTAGCGGGCGGGGTCGATGAGCAGTTCTTC. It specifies CASSKGLAGGVDEQFF.